This T cell receptor beta chain derives from a study of T-cell memory formation after mild COVID-19. TCRdb reprocessed the 5' RACE reads via MiXCR and lists one record per CDR3 protein. The sample contains approximately 270,000 distinct CDR3 sequences, 15% to 20% of which appear only once. Material for sequencing was PBMCs or a T cell subset sorted from them (not recorded which). The clonotype was recovered from a man between 18 and 35 years old who had mild COVID-19 (a few samples of this study predate the infection). Cell type and time point are not known.

CDR3 in DNA: TGTGCCAGCAGCTCAACCGGGACAGGGGAGTATGGCTACACCTTC. Translating it yields CASSSTGTGEYGYTF. This sequence joins TRBV7-3 and TRBJ1-2, with TRBD1 matching over 10 bases. The CDR3 consists of 15 residues. J gave up 5 bases and V 4 bases, and 7 bases lay outside the gene matches. Germline V CDR1 and CDR2: SGHTA, FQGTGA.